The 8 T cell receptor beta chains below were found in one sample sequenced in a study of radiotherapy plus CTLA-4 blockade in lung cancer. The data were produced by immunoSEQ multiplex PCR, yet TCRdb's version contains in-frame clones alone and is incomplete. The repertoire holds about 90,000 clones, around four fifths seen once, with roughly 15% in the top ten. Material: peripheral blood, obtained from a patient treated with radiotherapy plus ipilimumab. These receptors originate from a human donor with non-small cell lung cancer that progressed on radiotherapy plus ipilimumab.

Written as DNA, the CDR3 is TGTGCCAGCTCACCACCCATCAATTCTGAAAAACTGTTTTTT. Translated, it gives CASSPPINSEKLFF. The V and J genes are TRBV18 and TRBJ1-4; no clear D gene. CDR3 length equals 14 residues. Germline V gene sequence: CDR1 KGHSH, CDR2 LQKENI. Trimming cost V 0 bases and J 7 bases, with 9 bases left between them.

The chain couples TRBV7-2 to TRBJ2-3; tentatively, D is TRBD2 (5 bases). The ends were cut back, 3 bases at V and 1 base at J, with 14 bases in the middle. Per the germline V gene, CDR1 is SGHTA and CDR2 is FQGNSA. The CDR3 is 16 residues long. DNA of the CDR3: TGTGCCAGCAGCTTTCTCGCGGGTCTACGCACAGATACGCAGTATTTT. Translated: CASSFLAGLRTDTQYF.

The gene calls are TRBV2 and TRBJ2-7; TRBD1 matches at 10 bases. The CDR3 runs to 15 residues. Trimming removed 5 bases from V and 3 bases from J; junction bases left unmatched: 7. CDR1 and CDR2 from the germline V gene are SNHLY and FYNNEI. CDR3 in DNA: TGTGCCAGCAGTATGGGTGGGGACAGGGGCTACGAGCAGTACTTC. Translated, it gives CASSMGGDRGYEQYF.

The V and J genes are TRBV4-1 and TRBJ2-3, with 11 bases fitting TRBD1. The CDR3 runs to 14 residues. Looked up from germline, CDR1 is MGHRA and CDR2 is YSYEKL. Unmatched junction bases numbered 2, after V lost 6 bases and J lost 3 bases. The CDR3 protein is CASSGTGGTDTQYF. CDR3 in DNA: TGCGCCAGCAGTGGGACAGGGGGGACAGATACGCAGTATTTT.

The rearrangement joins TRBV19 to TRBJ2-1; TRBD2 aligns across 8 bases. Germline V gene sequence: CDR1 LNHDA, CDR2 SQIVND (reference sequence). With 4 bases clipped from V and 1 base from J, the junction kept 3 bases outside the gene matches. CDR3 size: 15 residues. CDR3 DNA: TGTGCCAGTAGTACTCGCGGGGGGTCCTACAATGAGCAGTTCTTC. Its protein product is CASSTRGGSYNEQFF.

This sequence joins TRBV21-1 and TRBJ1-4. TRBV21-1 is an annotated pseudogene. The CDR3 length is 16 residues. The CDR3 loop reads CASSGRKSTRVLGLFF. CDR3 coding DNA: TGTGCCAGCAGCGGACGCAAGTCAACTAGGGTCCTGGGACTGTTTTTT.

This clone was seen a single time. CDR3 nucleotides: TGTGCCAGCTCACCGAGCCGGCCGCCTACTGGCTACACCTTC. Residues: CASSPSRPPTGYTF. The genes are TRBV18 and TRBJ1-2; no definite D call. This CDR3 comprises 14 residues. V was pared by 3 bases and J by 7 bases, with 15 bases between. CDR1 is KGHSH and CDR2 is LQKENI in the germline V gene.

This chain uses TRBV6-4 with TRBJ1-2, with 7 bases that match TRBD1. The CDR3 loop spans 13 amino acids. Germline V lookup: CDR1 MRHNA, CDR2 SNTAGT. Trimming took 2 bases from V and 3 from J; bases not matched to a gene: 0. CDR3 DNA sequence: TGTGCCAGCAGTGACACAGGGGACTATGGCTACACCTTC. This encodes CASSDTGDYGYTF.